The 16 T cell receptor beta chains reported below all come from one sample, sequenced in a study of cytomegalovirus exposure and HLA in healthy donors. Researchers ran the PCR with 60 Vbeta and 13 Jbeta primers. Sequenced by immunoSEQ multiplex PCR; TCRdb stores in-frame clones only, minus some. The sample carries some 140,000 clones, approximately 80% recorded once. The material sequenced was PBMCs. These receptors originate from a man aged 30 to 45 in good health and CMV-seronegative.

This clone was picked up one time. The J gene is TRBJ1-1, the V gene TRBV10-3, with unresolved D. This CDR3 has 16 residues. Germline values: CDR1 ENHRY, CDR2 SYGVKD. The germline V and J ends were trimmed by 6 bases and 1 base, with 18 bases remaining between them. CDR3 bases: TGTGCCATCAGGAAGATCAGAGGGAGCTCGAACACTGAAGCTTTCTTT. This encodes CAIRKIRGSSNTEAFF.

Of note for this clone: At one end the junction does not follow the germline gene, possibly because of a read error. V is TRBV7-9 and J is TRBJ2-7; D ambiguous. The CDR3 contains 12 residues. Germline-derived CDR1 and CDR2 are SEHNR and FQNEAQ (reference sequence). CDR3 protein: CSSSLVKYEQYF. The CDR3 DNA sequence: TGTTCCAGCAGCTTAGTTAAATACGAGCAGTACTTC.

The CDR3 DNA sequence: TGTGCCAGAAGCCCAGAGGTGGACAGGGGGCCCACTGAAGCTTTCTTT. This encodes CARSPEVDRGPTEAFF. V is TRBV5-3 and J is TRBJ1-1, with TRBD1 matching 11 bases. TRBV5-3 falls under the ORF class, with uncertain function. The CDR3 has 16 amino acids. The trim removed 4 bases at V and 4 bases at J, leaving 9 bases unmatched.

The chain couples TRBV5-4 to TRBJ1-2, with D perhaps TRBD1 (5 bases). The ends were cut back, 4 bases at V and 7 bases at J, with 11 bases in the middle. The CDR3 is 12 residues long. CDR1 SGHNT and CDR2 YYREEE come from the germline V gene (reference sequence). CDR3 nucleotide sequence: TGTGCCAGCAGCCTCGGACAAGGTGGCTACACCTTC. Its protein product is CASSLGQGGYTF.

The rearrangement joins TRBV18 to TRBJ2-2, with D hard to call. The CDR3 loop spans 13 amino acids. Trimming removed 2 bases at V and 3 bases at J, with 4 bases between. CDR1 KGHSH and CDR2 LQKENI come from the germline V gene. CDR3 coding DNA: TGTGCCAGCTCACCAACTTACACCGGGGAGCTGTTTTTT. Translated: CASSPTYTGELFF.

The V gene is TRBV7-6, the J gene TRBJ2-7; D remains unclear. Trimming stripped 1 base from V and 1 base from J, with 11 bases between. The CDR3 is made up of 15 amino acids. Germline assignment: CDR1 SGHVS and CDR2 FNYEAQ. The CDR3 coding sequence is TGTGCCAGCAGCTTAGATTACCTACCTTCCTACGAGCAGTACTTC. Its protein is CASSLDYLPSYEQYF.

This chain connects TRBV28 to TRBJ2-4; TRBD1 aligns across 8 bases. Germline-derived CDR1 and CDR2 are MDHEN and SYDVKM. The CDR3 runs 16 residues. Trimming at V came to 4 bases and at J to 9 bases, leaving 14 bases not matched to a gene. CDR3 DNA: TGTGCCAGCAGTTCTATCATCAGGGGGCTGTCCGCCATTCAGTACTTC. Translation gives CASSSIIRGLSAIQYF.

V usage is TRBV5-5 and J usage is TRBJ1-5; D remains unclear. With 6 bases removed from V and 0 bases from J, the gap between germline ends came to 19 bases. This CDR3 has 17 residues. CDR1 is SGHKS, CDR2 YYEKEE, per germline (reference sequence). The CDR3, as DNA: TGTGCCAGCACCAGCGGACTGCTACTACCTAGCAATCAGCCCCAGCATTTT. Translated: CASTSGLLLPSNQPQHF.

The chain couples TRBV5-1 to TRBJ2-5, with D tentatively TRBD2 (5 bases). Germline V gene data show CDR1 as SGHRS and CDR2 as YFSETQ. The CDR3 is 13 amino acids. V was pared by 3 bases and J by 4 bases, with 10 bases between. The chain's CDR3 is CASSSGVGETQYF. The CDR3 region has the DNA TGCGCCAGCAGCTCCGGGGTCGGAGAGACCCAGTACTTC.

The chain is built from TRBV5-6 and TRBJ1-4, with a weak D call TRBD1 (5 bases). Trimming stripped 1 base from V and 3 bases from J, with 10 bases between. Germline V gene sequence: CDR1 SGHDT, CDR2 YYEEEE. The CDR3 runs to 15 residues. This chain's CDR3 is CASSLLTVPNEKLFF. The CDR3 region has the DNA TGTGCCAGCAGCTTGTTGACAGTCCCTAATGAAAAACTGTTTTTT.

The chain carries TRBV5-1 and TRBJ2-2; 10 bases match TRBD1. The germline V gene has CDR1 SGHRS and CDR2 YFSETQ. The V and J ends lost 5 bases and 5 bases, in that order; junction bases with no gene match: 6. The CDR3 totals 15 residues. The DNA of the CDR3 is TGCGCCAGCAGTTTTGACAGGGGGCGAACCGGGGAGCTGTTTTTT. Translation: CASSFDRGRTGELFF.

V and J are TRBV10-3 and TRBJ2-3; 8 nucleotides align to TRBD1. The CDR3 loop spans 15 amino acids. CDR1 is ENHRY, CDR2 SYGVKD, per germline. V dropped 4 bases and J dropped 0; count of bases not matched to a gene: 3. The CDR3 here is CAISGQGSSTDTQYF. The CDR3 region has the DNA TGTGCCATCAGTGGACAGGGGTCTAGCACAGATACGCAGTATTTT.

J is TRBJ1-4 and V is TRBV28; possible D gene TRBD1, 5 bases. Per the germline V gene, CDR1 is MDHEN and CDR2 is SYDVKM. V was shortened by 4 bases and J by 4 bases, with 7 bases between the two germline ends. This CDR3 region has 13 residues. CDR3 in amino acids: CASSSRVNEKLFF. The CDR3 region has the DNA TGTGCCAGCAGTTCCAGGGTTAATGAAAAACTGTTTTTT.

The chain is built from TRBV28 and TRBJ2-5; 15 nucleotides align to TRBD2. The CDR3 is made up of 17 amino acids. Trimming took 4 bases from V and 4 from J; bases not matched to a gene: 7. Germline values: CDR1 MDHEN, CDR2 SYDVKM. CDR3: CASSYGLAGGHGETQYF. The CDR3 region has the DNA TGTGCCAGCAGTTACGGACTAGCGGGAGGGCACGGAGAGACCCAGTACTTC.

In DNA, the CDR3 is TGTGCCAGCAGTGAATATCGACAGCCTACCTACGAGCAGTACTTC. The encoded protein is CASSEYRQPTYEQYF. This chain joins TRBV25-1 and TRBJ2-5; D is possibly TRBD1 (5 bases). Near its end, the DNA agrees better with TRBJ2-7, so the J call may be wrong. The CDR3 covers 15 residues. The V gene's germline CDR1 is MGHDK and CDR2 SYGVNS.

The chain carries TRBV19 and TRBJ2-7, with D unresolved. This CDR3 is 14 amino acids long. CDR1 is LNHDA and CDR2 is SQIVND in the germline V gene (reference sequence). V lost 3 bases, J lost 2 bases, and 11 bases lay in between. CDR3 protein: CASSIIGSTYEQYF. The CDR3 nucleotides are TGTGCCAGTAGTATCATCGGGTCGACCTACGAGCAGTACTTC.